Shown below are 3 T cell receptor beta chains from a single sample sequenced in a study of CD8 T cells in Susac syndrome. Random hexamers were used to reverse transcribe roughly 0.45 to 1 ug of RNA. MiXCR was run by TCRdb on the immunoSEQ multiplex PCR reads, yielding one entry per CDR3 protein. The table lists a few hundred thousand distinct CDR3 sequences, just over 90% of them singletons, with around 0.07% in the top ten. Sequences were obtained from CD4+ T cells from PBMCs. These receptors all stem from a human donor with multiple sclerosis.

Here the CDR3 DNA reads TGTGCCAGCAGCCCGATAGACAGGGAATATACTGAAGCTTTCTTT. Translating it yields CASSPIDREYTEAFF. The V gene is TRBV4-2, the J gene TRBJ1-1; TRBD1 agrees at 7 bases. The CDR3 length is 15 residues. In germline, CDR1 is LGHNA, CDR2 YNFKEQ. The V gene end was trimmed by 4 bases and the J gene end by 5 bases; junction bases not matched to a gene: 10.

J is TRBJ2-1 and V is TRBV4-1; D unclear. Germline V CDR1 and CDR2: MGHRA, YSYEKL. Trimming stripped 1 base from V and 4 bases from J, with 5 bases between. This CDR3 comprises 13 residues. CDR3 in amino acids: CASSQVVYNEQFF. The CDR3 DNA sequence: TGCGCCAGCAGCCAAGTTGTATACAATGAGCAGTTCTTC.

This sequence joins TRBV4-1 and TRBJ2-1, with 12 bases fitting TRBD2. This CDR3 comprises 16 residues. CDR1 is MGHRA and CDR2 is YSYEKL in the germline V gene. Trimming took 6 bases from V and 4 from J; bases not matched to a gene: 7. CDR3 DNA: TGCGCCAGCAGAGACGAAGGGACTAGCGGGTACAATGAGCAGTTCTTC. Its protein is CASRDEGTSGYNEQFF.